This is a list of T cell receptor beta chains from one sample in a study of cytomegalovirus exposure and HLA in healthy donors. The repertoire was sequenced with immunoSEQ multiplex PCR; TCRdb's copy has only in-frame clones and lacks some. This table has roughly 150,000 clones, roughly 89% appearing once. Sample: PBMCs. The receptors stem from a woman aged 18-35 years in good health and CMV-seropositive. CDR3s include the opening cysteine and the closing phenylalanine or tryptophan. D genes are given only for firm matches. Clone sizes are given selectively: once, few, many, or a class where the clone is expanded.

CASSLWVGGSGNTIYF,TGTGCCAGCAGCTTGTGGGTAGGGGGCTCTGGAAACACCATATATTTT,TRBJ1-3,.,.,TRBV5-4
CASRIGQGRGVYGYTF,TGTGCCAGCAGAATCGGACAGGGAAGGGGGGTCTATGGCTACACCTTC,TRBJ1-2,.,TRBD1,TRBV28
CASSRGQGVYGYTF,TGTGCCAGCAGCCGCGGACAGGGGGTCTATGGCTACACCTTC,TRBJ1-2,.,TRBD1,TRBV5-6
CASSHPGQGAISYGYTF,TGTGCCAGCAGCCATCCGGGACAGGGGGCGATTTCCTATGGCTACACCTTC,TRBJ1-2,.,TRBD1,TRBV5-6
CASSARGGGGEQYF,TGTGCCAGCAGCGCTCGGGGGGGAGGCGGCGAGCAGTACTTC,TRBJ2-7,.,TRBD2,TRBV9
CASSLGTGGREKLFF,TGTGCCAGCAGCTTAGGAACAGGGGGGAGAGAAAAACTGTTTTTT,TRBJ1-4,.,TRBD1,TRBV7-9
CASSTRTSEDYEQYF,TGTGCCAGCAGCACCCGGACTAGCGAGGACTACGAGCAGTACTTC,TRBJ2-7,.,TRBD2,TRBV11-3
CSVPGQVFHEQYF,TGCAGCGTCCCGGGACAGGTGTTTCACGAGCAGTACTTC,TRBJ2-7,.,TRBD1,TRBV29-1
CASRDRGPTDTQYF,TGTGCCAGCAGGGACAGGGGACCCACAGATACGCAGTATTTT,TRBJ2-3,.,TRBD1,TRBV2
CASSQDQGLAGDNEQFF,TGTGCCAGCAGCCAAGATCAGGGACTAGCGGGAGACAATGAGCAGTTCTTC,TRBJ2-1,.,TRBD2,TRBV4-2
CASSLGTGGEQYF,TGTGCCAGCAGCTTGGGGACAGGGGGCGAGCAGTACTTC,TRBJ2-7,.,TRBD1,TRBV5-5
CASSATSGRYYNEQFF,TGTGCCAGCAGTGCGACTAGCGGGAGGTACTACAATGAGCAGTTCTTC,TRBJ2-1,once,TRBD2,TRBV28
CAWELLGTRIKETQYF,TGTGCCTGGGAACTACTAGGAACGCGGATTAAAGAGACCCAGTACTTC,TRBJ2-5,.,.,TRBV30
CASSSLLGQAGQPQHF,TGTGCCAGCAGTTCTCTACTGGGACAGGCGGGTCAGCCCCAGCATTTT,TRBJ1-5,.,TRBD1,TRBV28
CASSYVRHRGGTEAFF,TGTGCCAGCAGTTACGTGAGACATCGGGGAGGGACTGAAGCTTTCTTT,TRBJ1-1,.,.,TRBV6-5
CASSLAGQGGGETQYF,TGTGCCAGCAGCTTGGCTGGACAGGGGGGAGGGGAGACCCAGTACTTC,TRBJ2-5,.,TRBD1,TRBV5-6
CASSNGYEQYF,TGTGCCAGCAGTAACGGGTACGAGCAGTACTTC,TRBJ2-7,.,.,TRBV27
CASSEVGLHYEQYF,TGTGCCAGCAGTGAAGTGGGACTACACTACGAGCAGTACTTC,TRBJ2-7,.,TRBD2,TRBV2
CASSSYLGNQPQHF,TGTGCCAGCAGTTCCTACCTCGGGAATCAGCCCCAGCATTTT,TRBJ1-5,.,.,TRBV6-6
CASSSLQGNGGYTF,TGCGCCAGCAGCTCCCTCCAGGGAAATGGGGGCTACACCTTC,TRBJ1-2,few,.,TRBV5-1
CASSYGGLAVNEQFF,TGTGCCAGCAGTTACGGGGGACTAGCGGTAAATGAGCAGTTCTTC,TRBJ2-1,.,TRBD2,TRBV6-5
CAWSPWTGGYEQYF,TGTGCCTGGAGTCCCTGGACAGGGGGTTACGAGCAGTACTTC,TRBJ2-7,.,TRBD1,TRBV30
CASSWGGGVSYGYTF,TGTGCCAGCAGTTGGGGAGGGGGAGTGAGCTATGGCTACACCTTC,TRBJ1-2,.,.,TRBV28
CASKEALMGNQPQHF,TGTGCCAGCAAAGAGGCGCTAATGGGCAATCAGCCCCAGCATTTT,TRBJ1-5,.,.,TRBV27
CASRLEALAAYEQYF,TGCGCCAGCAGATTGGAGGCACTAGCGGCGTACGAGCAGTACTTC,TRBJ2-7,.,TRBD2,TRBV5-1
CASSLDSFNYGYTF,TGTGCCAGCAGCTTGGACTCATTTAACTATGGCTACACCTTC,TRBJ1-2,.,.,TRBV5-6
CASSLVLAGVLQEQFF,TGTGCCAGCAGCTTAGTCCTAGCGGGAGTATTACAGGAGCAGTTCTTC,TRBJ2-1,.,TRBD2,TRBV11-3
CASSLSMGQGAYEQYF,TGCGCCAGCAGCTTGTCCATGGGACAGGGGGCATACGAGCAGTACTTC,TRBJ2-7,once,TRBD1,TRBV5-1
CASSFGGQASGNTIYF,TGTGCCAGCAGCTTCGGAGGACAGGCCTCTGGAAACACCATATATTTT,TRBJ1-3,.,TRBD1,TRBV11-2
CASSVRETGTGYQRAYNEQFF,TGTGCCAGCAGCGTAAGAGAGACCGGGACAGGGTACCAGCGGGCCTACAATGAGCAGTTCTTC,TRBJ2-1,once,TRBD1,TRBV9
CASSSGTGAYSNQPQHF,TGTGCCAGCAGTTCCGGGACAGGGGCATATAGCAATCAGCCCCAGCATTTT,TRBJ1-5,.,TRBD1,TRBV7-8
CASSYSASGRLETQYF,TGTGCCAGCAGTTACTCGGCTAGCGGGAGGCTAGAGACCCAGTACTTC,TRBJ2-5,.,TRBD2,TRBV6-5
CASSQEGAHGGNTIYF,TGCGCCAGCAGCCAGGAAGGGGCACATGGTGGAAACACCATATATTTT,TRBJ1-3,few,.,TRBV5-1
CASSDPGTLAYNEQFF,TGTGCCAGCAGTGACCCCGGGACTCTCGCCTACAATGAGCAGTTCTTC,TRBJ2-1,.,.,TRBV6-1
CASSSGAGGYQETQYF,TGTGCCAGCAGCTCGGGAGCGGGAGGGTACCAAGAGACCCAGTACTTC,TRBJ2-5,.,TRBD2,TRBV9
CASSRTVNEQFF,TGTGCCAGCAGCAGGACTGTTAATGAGCAGTTCTTC,TRBJ2-1,.,.,TRBV6-5
CASSQDRGGAGGYTF,TGCGCCAGCAGCCAAGATCGCGGGGGGGCGGGTGGCTACACCTTC,TRBJ1-2,.,.,TRBV4-1
CAWSYYSRGEAFF,TGTGCCTGGAGTTACTACAGCCGGGGGGAAGCTTTCTTT,TRBJ1-1,.,.,TRBV30
CASSLNGGPEQPQHF,TGTGCCAGCAGCTTGAACGGGGGTCCGGAGCAGCCCCAGCATTTT,TRBJ1-5,.,.,TRBV11-2
CAWSQTYNEQFF,TGTGCCTGGAGCCAAACCTACAATGAGCAGTTCTTC,TRBJ2-1,.,.,TRBV30
CASSLTGGQPQHF,TGTGCCAGCAGTTTAACAGGGGGCCAGCCCCAGCATTTT,TRBJ1-5,.,TRBD1,TRBV27